This TCR beta chain was observed in a study of control samples from healthy donors and cancer patients. Germline V gene lookup returns CDR1 SGHAT and CDR2 FQNNGV. The CDR3 is 14 residues long. The ends were cut back, 2 bases at V and 3 bases at J, with 9 bases in the middle. TCRdb keeps only in-frame clones here, not all; method: immunoSEQ multiplex PCR. The table lists about 140,000 clones, about 90% of them singletons. V gene TRBV11-2 combines with J gene TRBJ2-3; the D gene is possibly TRBD1 (5 bases). Sequencing was performed on blood. This TCR was sampled from a man aged 18 to 29 in good health. CDR3 DNA: TGTGCCAGCAGCTTAATGGCAGGGACAGATACGCAGTATTTT. This translates into CASSLMAGTDTQYF.